This TCR beta chain was recovered during a study of T cell changes during pregnancy in multiple sclerosis. TCRdb keeps only in-frame clones here, not all; method: immunoSEQ multiplex PCR. The sample lists about 73,000 clones; approximately 90% were seen once. Per germline, CDR1 MNHEY and CDR2 SVGAGI. This CDR3 has 14 residues. V was pared by 0 bases and J by 6 bases, with 12 bases between. The rearrangement uses TRBV6-5 and TRBJ2-7, with D perhaps matching TRBD1 (6 bases). Sequencing used peripheral blood, obtained in the second trimester of pregnancy. The sequence came from a female donor in good health, enrolled as a control in a pregnancy study. The CDR3 loop reads CASSYSAGEREQYF. CDR3 sequence (DNA): TGTGCCAGCAGTTACTCGGCAGGGGAACGCGAGCAGTACTTC.